This TCR beta chain is drawn from a study of OX40 agonist ivuxolimab in advanced cancers. V gave up 3 bases and J gave up 6 bases; unmatched junction bases: 17. Germline CDR1 KGHSH, CDR2 LQKENI. The CDR3 runs to 17 residues. Sequencing was performed with immunoSEQ multiplex PCR; in TCRdb, only in-frame clones are kept and a portion is missing. The sample records approximately 32,000 clones, more than 70% being singletons. A remark on this clone: Its matching antigen is unknown.

Study-level points and caveats: With doses of 0.1-3.0 mg/kg, partial responders showed among the lowest clonal expansion.

This TCR was sampled from an adult with an advanced solid tumor such as melanoma, head and neck, liver or kidney cancer. The sample here was CD4+ or CD8+ T cells sorted from blood, taken in a trial of the OX40 agonist ivuxolimab. This chain connects TRBV18 to TRBJ2-7; TRBD1 agrees at 7 bases. The CDR3 DNA is TGTGCCAGCTCACCTTTTGATACCGTAGGAACAGGGGTCGAGCAGTACTTC. As protein: CASSPFDTVGTGVEQYF.